Listed here is a single T cell receptor beta chain. The antigen remains undetermined. Preparation of TRB cDNA libraries relied on 5' RACE carrying UMI labels. With the 5' RACE reads reprocessed, TCRdb shows one record per CDR3 protein and no DNA. The sample includes about 98,000 distinct CDR3 sequences. This CDR3 contains 13 residues. Germline assignment: CDR1 SGHDN and CDR2 FVKESK. The CD45RO-CCR7+CD27+CD95- phenotype denoted naive CD8+ T cells. The sample originates from a study of CXCR3-negative and CXCR3-positive naive CD8 T cells. Study findings and constraints: TRB CDR3 hydrophobicity was greater in CXCR3-positive naive cells than in CXCR3-negative naive cells. Memory CD8+ cells showed much lower diversity, while both naive subsets were comparably high. TRB CDR3 properties served as the basis for inferring TCR strength, and surface CD5 was comparable between naive subsets. Cryopreserved cells showed partially decreased CXCR3 expression, and most assays used fresh PBMCs.

This receptor was obtained from a human donor in good health. Some clones in this sample may be carry-over from other donors' samples. Sequenced material: naive CXCR3+ CD8+ T cells from blood. Subset indicated: CD45RO-CCR7+CD27+CD95- naive CD8+ T cells expressing CXCR3 (TNR3+). The chain uses TRBV14 and TRBJ2-1; TCRdb indicates TRBD2, and absent DNA this call remains unverified. The CDR3: CASSPGLPNEQFF.